The T cell receptor (beta chain) described here comes from a study of tumor-infiltrating lymphocytes in glioblastoma multiforme (dated by TCRdb to 2015 to 2018). With respect to the entire study: Whether intratumoral genomic heterogeneity fosters TIL diversity was tested through joint investigation of somatic mutations, TIL diversity and immune response activity. The paper's findings and limits, for the study overall: T cells were not sorted into functional subsets, which the authors noted as a future improvement. Because T cells carry unequal numbers of TCR transcripts, RNA-based TCR sequencing may distort clone frequencies. Generalizability is limited because the TCR and somatic mutation analysis included only one glioblastoma patient.

Via the germline V gene, CDR1 is SGHRS and CDR2 YFSETQ. Trimming at the junction amounts to 6 bases on V and 0 bases on J, and the germline ends lie 19 bases apart. The CDR3 totals 16 residues, both ends included. Just the 48-base CDR3 DNA is kept, in frame starting at base 1. A modified ARM-PCR protocol with multiple V-beta primers and a C-beta primer was used to build TCRB libraries from RNA via three nested multiplex PCR rounds. TCRB-specific cDNA was synthesized from around 550 ng total RNA with ProtoScript II Reverse Transcriptase and a C-beta primer. The description of the TCRB libraries did not include any unique molecular identifiers. In the third PCR, barcodes and adapters were added over about 25 cycles with Deep VentR (exo-) polymerase, after which 250-500 bp bands were gel purified. An Illumina HiSeq 2500 generating 250 bp paired-end reads was used to sequence the TCRB libraries. Concerning the study's data processing: Reads were cleaned with Trimmomatic, merged with FLASH, assigned V, D and J segments with MiGEC, and analyzed with VDJtools. VDJtools was used to calculate the Shannon-Wiener diversity index, which quantified repertoire diversity. Using fastp at Q25 and MiXCR, TCRdb reprocessed the public reads and kept productive beta chains. Every CDR3 protein is listed once, alongside the most common genes and DNA of its rows. TCRdb's processing, not the authors' own work, is the source of the V and J calls. This sample is represented by about 10,000 distinct CDR3 sequences; less than 75% of them were singletons. The ten largest account for around 28% of the sample.

The AllPrep DNA/RNA mini kit was used to purify genomic DNA and total RNA at the same time from each of the approximately 9 tumor samples. All RNA had OD 260/280 ratios above 1.9 and RNA integrity numbers above 6.5. There are a few counts of this clonotype. This clone's antigen is unknown. A much larger clone differs from this one at a single base, so this may be a read error. Since no conserved phenylalanine or tryptophan closes the CDR3, a read error is the likely cause. The receptor's source is a male donor with glioblastoma. Recombination connected TRBV5-1 to TRBJ2-7; TRBD2 is perhaps the D gene, given 6 matching bases. Material: brain tumor tissue. The DNA reads as follows: TGCGCCAGCACCCCCCTGGGGCCCGGGAGCTCCTACGAGCAGTACCTC. This encodes CASTPLGPGSSYEQYL.